Described below is a single T cell receptor (beta chain) sequence and its context. The PCR used 60 Vbeta and 13 Jbeta primers. TCRdb keeps only in-frame clones here, not all; method: immunoSEQ multiplex PCR. The sample holds around 130,000 clones, roughly three fifths seen once. This entry comes from a study of cytomegalovirus exposure and HLA in healthy donors. In germline, CDR1 is MDHEN, CDR2 SYDVKM. Trimming stripped 4 bases from V and 0 bases from J, with 7 bases between. This CDR3 contains 15 residues. This TCR was recovered from a woman in her sixties or seventies in good health and CMV-seronegative. Source material: PBMCs. The genes are TRBV28 and TRBJ2-6; D might be TRBD1 (6 bases). CDR3 protein: CASSSQGSGANVLTF. The CDR3 DNA follows: TGTGCCAGCAGTTCACAGGGCTCTGGGGCCAACGTCCTGACTTTC.